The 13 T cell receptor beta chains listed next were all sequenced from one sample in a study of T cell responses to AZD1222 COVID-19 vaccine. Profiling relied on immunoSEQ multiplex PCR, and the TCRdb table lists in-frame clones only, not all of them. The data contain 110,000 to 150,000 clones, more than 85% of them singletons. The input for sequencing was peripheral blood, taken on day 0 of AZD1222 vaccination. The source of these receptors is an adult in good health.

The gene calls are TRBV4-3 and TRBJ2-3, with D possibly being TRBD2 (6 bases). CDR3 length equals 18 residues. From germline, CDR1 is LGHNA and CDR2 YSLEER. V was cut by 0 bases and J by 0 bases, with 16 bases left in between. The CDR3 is CASSQEGPGGTSTDTQYF. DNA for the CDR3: TGCGCCAGCAGCCAAGAGGGCCCCGGTGGGACTAGCACAGATACGCAGTATTTT.

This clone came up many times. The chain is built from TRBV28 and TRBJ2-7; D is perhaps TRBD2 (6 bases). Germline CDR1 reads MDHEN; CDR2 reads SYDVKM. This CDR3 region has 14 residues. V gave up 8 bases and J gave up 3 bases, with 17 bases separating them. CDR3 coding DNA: TGTGCCAGCGGGATCGTCGGGAGCCTCTACGAGCAGTACTTC. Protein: CASGIVGSLYEQYF.

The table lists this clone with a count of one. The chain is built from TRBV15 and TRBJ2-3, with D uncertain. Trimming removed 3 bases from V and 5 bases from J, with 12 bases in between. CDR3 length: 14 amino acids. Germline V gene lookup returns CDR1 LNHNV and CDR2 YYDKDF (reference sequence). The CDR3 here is CATSRPLRIDTQYF. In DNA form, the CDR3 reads TGTGCCACCAGCAGGCCCCTGAGGATAGATACGCAGTATTTT.

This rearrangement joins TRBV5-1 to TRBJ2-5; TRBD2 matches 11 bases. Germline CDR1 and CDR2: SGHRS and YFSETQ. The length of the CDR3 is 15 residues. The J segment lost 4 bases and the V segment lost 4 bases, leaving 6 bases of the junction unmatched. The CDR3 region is CASSETSGRGETQYF. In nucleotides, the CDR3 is TGCGCCAGCAGCGAAACTAGCGGGAGAGGAGAGACCCAGTACTTC.

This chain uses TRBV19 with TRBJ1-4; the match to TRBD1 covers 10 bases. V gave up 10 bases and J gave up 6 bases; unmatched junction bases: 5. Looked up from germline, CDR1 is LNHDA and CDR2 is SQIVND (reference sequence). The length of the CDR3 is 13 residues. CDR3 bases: TGTGCCACCCGGACAGGGGGGGATGAAAAACTGTTTTTT. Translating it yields CATRTGGDEKLFF.

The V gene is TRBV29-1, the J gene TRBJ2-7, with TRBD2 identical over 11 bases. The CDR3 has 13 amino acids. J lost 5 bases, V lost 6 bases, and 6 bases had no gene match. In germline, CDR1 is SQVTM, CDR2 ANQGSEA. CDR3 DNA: TGCAGCGTGTCTAGCGGGAGGTGGAACGAGCAGTACTTC. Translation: CSVSSGRWNEQYF.

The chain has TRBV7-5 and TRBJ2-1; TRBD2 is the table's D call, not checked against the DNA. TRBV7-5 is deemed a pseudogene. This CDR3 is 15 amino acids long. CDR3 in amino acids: CVRSRETSGRNEQFF. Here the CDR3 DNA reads TGTGTCAGAAGCAGGGAGACTAGCGGGAGAAATGAGCAGTTCTTC.

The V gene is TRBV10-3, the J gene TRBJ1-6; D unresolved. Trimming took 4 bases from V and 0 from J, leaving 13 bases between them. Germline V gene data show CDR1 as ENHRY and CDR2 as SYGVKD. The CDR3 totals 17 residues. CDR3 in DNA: TGTGCCATCAGTGTTAAGGCAGGCGACTCCTATAATTCACCCCTCCACTTT. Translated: CAISVKAGDSYNSPLHF.

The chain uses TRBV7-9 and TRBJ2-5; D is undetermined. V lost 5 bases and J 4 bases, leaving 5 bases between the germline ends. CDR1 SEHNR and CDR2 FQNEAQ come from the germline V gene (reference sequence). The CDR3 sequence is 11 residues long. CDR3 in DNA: TGTGCCAGCAGCCAAACAGAGACCCAGTACTTC. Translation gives CASSQTETQYF.

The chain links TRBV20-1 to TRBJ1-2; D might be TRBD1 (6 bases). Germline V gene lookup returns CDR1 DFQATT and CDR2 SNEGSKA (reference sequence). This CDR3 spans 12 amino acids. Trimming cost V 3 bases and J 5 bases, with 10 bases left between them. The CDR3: CSASLGQYGYTF. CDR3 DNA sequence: TGCAGTGCTAGTCTTGGACAGTATGGCTACACCTTC.

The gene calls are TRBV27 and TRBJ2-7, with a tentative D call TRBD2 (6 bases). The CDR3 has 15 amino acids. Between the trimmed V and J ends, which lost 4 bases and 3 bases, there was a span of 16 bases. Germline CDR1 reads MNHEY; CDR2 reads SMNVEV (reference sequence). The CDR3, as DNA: TGTGCCAGCAGTTCCACTAGTTCCGGGGGCTACGAGCAGTACTTC. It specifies CASSSTSSGGYEQYF.

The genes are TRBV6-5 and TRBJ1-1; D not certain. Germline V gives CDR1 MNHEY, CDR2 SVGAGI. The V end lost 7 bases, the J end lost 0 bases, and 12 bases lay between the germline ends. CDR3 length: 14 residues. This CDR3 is CASNRGDLNTEAFF. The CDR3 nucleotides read TGTGCCAGCAACCGGGGTGACCTGAACACTGAAGCTTTCTTT.

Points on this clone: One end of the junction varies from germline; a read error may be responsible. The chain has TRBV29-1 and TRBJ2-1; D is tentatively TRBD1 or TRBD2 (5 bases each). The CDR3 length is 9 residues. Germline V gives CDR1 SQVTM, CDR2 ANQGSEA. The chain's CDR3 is CSVGGTGLF. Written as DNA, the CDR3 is TGCAGCGTTGGGGGGACGGGGCTCTTC.